This T cell receptor (beta chain) was retrieved from a study of neurological immune-mediated disorders. This clonotype was detected ten times or more. CDR1 DFQATT and CDR2 SNEGSKA come from the germline V gene (reference sequence). There are 10 residues in the CDR3. Trimming removed 6 bases at V and 11 bases at J, with 13 bases between. TCRdb used MiXCR to reprocess the 5' RACE reads, holding one entry per CDR3 protein. The sample lists about 53,000 distinct CDR3 sequences, 16% occurring once. The chain links TRBV20-1 to TRBJ1-1; D uncertain. Input material: PBMCs. This TCR was sampled from a man aged 60 to 69 in good health. The CDR3 DNA follows: TGCAGTGCCGACGGCGGGGTGGCTTTCTTT. It specifies CSADGGVAFF.